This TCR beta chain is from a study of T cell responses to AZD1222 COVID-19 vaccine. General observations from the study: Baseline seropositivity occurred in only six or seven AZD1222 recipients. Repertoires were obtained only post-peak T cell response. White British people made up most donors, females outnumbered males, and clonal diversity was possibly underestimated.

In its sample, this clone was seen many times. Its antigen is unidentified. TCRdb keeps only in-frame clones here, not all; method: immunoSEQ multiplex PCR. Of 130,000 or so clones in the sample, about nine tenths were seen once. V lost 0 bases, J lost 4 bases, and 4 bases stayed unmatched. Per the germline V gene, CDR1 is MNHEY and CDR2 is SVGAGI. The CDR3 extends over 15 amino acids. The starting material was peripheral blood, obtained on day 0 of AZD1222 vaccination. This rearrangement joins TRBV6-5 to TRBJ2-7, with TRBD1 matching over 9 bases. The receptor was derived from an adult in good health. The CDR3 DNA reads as TGTGCCAGCAGTTACTCTGTGGGACAGGGTTACGAGCAGTACTTC. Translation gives CASSYSVGQGYEQYF.